Each of the 18 T cell receptor beta chains below was sequenced from the same sample in a study of shared clonotypes between healthy human individuals. Clones were read by immunoSEQ multiplex PCR, and TCRdb kept only the in-frame ones, dropping some. The data contain some 500,000 clones, roughly 95% of them singletons. The specimen sequenced was naive CD4+ T cells sorted from blood. Subset of the sample: CD45RA+ positively selected. These receptors were obtained from a woman aged 25 to 39 in good health.

V gene TRBV28 combines with J gene TRBJ2-1; D is unclear. V was cut by 2 bases and J by 9 bases, with 11 bases left in between. Germline-derived CDR1 and CDR2 are MDHEN and SYDVKM. The CDR3 is 13 residues long. CDR3 in DNA: TGTGCCAGCAGTTTACCCCCGACCGGTGAGCAGTTCTTC. This codes for CASSLPPTGEQFF.

The chain uses TRBV5-1 and TRBJ1-1; TRBD1 matches at 7 bases. The CDR3 has 15 residues. The ends lost 5 bases at V and 2 bases at J; junction bases unmatched: 9. Germline V gene sequence: CDR1 SGHRS, CDR2 YFSETQ. This CDR3 is CASSLEQGRNTEAFF. For the CDR3, the DNA is TGCGCCAGCAGTCTTGAACAGGGGAGAAACACTGAAGCTTTCTTT. Based on the CDR3 plus reference TRBV5-1 and TRBJ1-1, the full variable domain is KAGVTQTPRYLIKTRGQQVTLSCSPISGHRSVSWYQQTPGQGLQFLFEYFSETQRNKGNFPGRFSGRQFSNSRSEMNVSTLELGDSALYLCASSLEQGRNTEAFFGQGTRLTVV.

The CDR3 DNA reads as TGTGCCAGCAGTGAATTTTTCGGGGGCGGCACAGATACGCAGTATTTT. It encodes CASSEFFGGGTDTQYF. The chain combines TRBV2 with TRBJ2-3; D possibly matches TRBD1 or TRBD2 (6 bases each). V lost 2 bases, J lost 1 base, and 13 bases lay in between. CDR3 length: 16 amino acids. The germline CDR1 and CDR2 sequences are SNHLY and FYNNEI.

The CDR3 reads CSVEGSGGYGYTF. The CDR3, as DNA: TGCAGCGTTGAAGGGAGCGGGGGCTATGGCTACACCTTC. This chain links TRBV29-1 with TRBJ1-2; D might be TRBD1 (5 bases). CDR3 size: 13 residues. Germline V gives CDR1 SQVTM, CDR2 ANQGSEA. Trimming removed 1 base from V and 4 bases from J, with 10 bases in between.

The genes are TRBV9 and TRBJ2-3; D remains unclear. The CDR3 is 12 residues long. Germline V gene sequence: CDR1 SGDLS, CDR2 YYNGEE. Between the trimmed V and J ends, which lost 8 bases and 1 base, there was a span of 8 bases. CDR3 bases: TGTGCCAGACGGCAGTGCACAGATACGCAGTATTTT. Its translation: CARRQCTDTQYF. The whole variable domain, remainder taken from reference TRBV9 and TRBJ2-3, is DSGVTQTPKHLITATGQRVTLRCSPRSGDLSVYWYQQSLDQGLQFLIQYYNGEERAKGNILERFSAQQFPDLHSELNLSSLELGDSALYFCARRQCTDTQYFGPGTRLTVL.

The J gene is TRBJ2-7, the V gene TRBV2; 8 nucleotides line up with TRBD1. CDR1 is SNHLY and CDR2 is FYNNEI in the germline V gene. There are 13 residues in the CDR3. V shed 6 bases and J 2 bases; nucleotides not matched to a gene: 3. The CDR3 DNA reads as TGTGCCAGCAGGGACAGGGCACCCTACGAGCAGTACTTC. Translation: CASRDRAPYEQYF.

The chain carries TRBV28 and TRBJ2-3; 7 bases are a match to TRBD2. The germline gives CDR1 MDHEN, CDR2 SYDVKM. V shed 5 bases, J shed 3 bases, and the junction held 11 bases outside the gene matches. The CDR3 covers 16 residues. The CDR3 loop is CASSAPSGVGTDTQYF. Written as DNA, the CDR3 is TGTGCCAGCAGTGCCCCTAGCGGAGTCGGGACAGATACGCAGTATTTT.

The chain carries TRBV4-1 and TRBJ1-2; weak D call: TRBD1 (6 bases). Trimming shortened V by 1 base and J by 1 base, and 10 bases separated the two germline ends. Germline CDR1 and CDR2: MGHRA and YSYEKL. The CDR3 has 15 amino acids. The CDR3 DNA reads TGCGCCAGCAGCCAAGTTAGAGGGGGTAACTATGGCTACACCTTC. Protein: CASSQVRGGNYGYTF.

The rearrangement joins TRBV18 to TRBJ1-1; a possible D gene is TRBD1 (6 bases). The V end was cut by 4 bases, the J end by 2 bases, with 26 bases between. Germline values: CDR1 KGHSH, CDR2 LQKENI. The CDR3 spans 19 residues. The CDR3 here is CASSRQNRAMVDINTEAFF. The CDR3 bases are TGTGCCAGCTCACGACAGAACAGGGCAATGGTAGATATTAACACTGAAGCTTTCTTT.

CDR3 amino acids: CASSFPLAGMSSYEQYF. In nucleotides, the CDR3 is TGTGCCAGCAGCTTCCCCCTAGCGGGAATGTCTTCCTACGAGCAGTACTTC. The chain combines TRBV7-9 with TRBJ2-7; 9 bases are a match to TRBD2. Per germline, CDR1 SEHNR and CDR2 FQNEAQ (reference sequence). The CDR3 loop spans 17 amino acids. J was trimmed by 1 base and V by 3 bases; bases with no gene match: 10.

The V call is TRBV5-1, the J call TRBJ2-3, with TRBD1 as a possible D gene (8 bases). Germline lookup yields CDR1 SGHRS and CDR2 YFSETQ. There are 18 residues in the CDR3. Trimming stripped 1 base from V and 3 bases from J, with 21 bases between. The CDR3 DNA is TGCGCCAGCAGCTTGAGGACAGGGAGCCTAGCGGAGACAGATACGCAGTATTTT. The encoded protein is CASSLRTGSLAETDTQYF.

V gene TRBV5-4 combines with J gene TRBJ2-7; 15 nucleotides agree with TRBD2. V lost 2 bases to trimming and J lost 6 bases; unmatched junction nucleotides: 6. The CDR3 runs to 16 residues. Looked up from germline, CDR1 is SGHNT and CDR2 is YYREEE (reference sequence). The CDR3 DNA reads as TGTGCCAGCAGCTTAGGACTAGCGGGAGGGCTAGGCGAGCAGTACTTC. Its protein is CASSLGLAGGLGEQYF. Using reference TRBV5-4 and TRBJ2-7 for the parts outside the CDR3, the full variable domain is ETGVTQSPTHLIKTRGQQVTLRCSSQSGHNTVSWYQQALGQGPQFIFQYYREEENGRGNFPPRFSGLQFPNYSSELNVNALELDDSALYLCASSLGLAGGLGEQYFGPGTRLTVT.

The rearrangement links TRBV7-8 to TRBJ1-3; 9 bases map to TRBD1. Germline CDR1 SGHVS, CDR2 FQNEAQ. Unmatched junction bases numbered 4, after V lost 2 bases and J lost 2 bases. The CDR3 is made up of 16 amino acids. The CDR3 DNA follows: TGTGCCAGCAGCTTACCGGGACAGGGTACTGGAAACACCATATATTTT. This encodes CASSLPGQGTGNTIYF.

This clone was observed a handful of times. V gene TRBV4-1 combines with J gene TRBJ1-1; no reliable D call. Trimming took 2 bases from V and 3 from J, leaving 4 bases between them. CDR3 size: 12 residues. CDR1 and CDR2 from the germline V gene are MGHRA and YSYEKL. The CDR3 nucleotides read TGCGCCAGCAGCCAATACGACACTGAAGCTTTCTTT. Translated, it gives CASSQYDTEAFF.

The rearrangement links TRBV6-6 to TRBJ2-3, with TRBD2 matching 11 bases. The germline CDR1 and CDR2 sequences are MNHNY and SVGAGI (reference sequence). After removal of 6 bases from V and 4 bases from J, the junction contained 6 bases not matched to a gene. This CDR3 spans 15 amino acids. The CDR3 loop reads CASRPTSGRADTQYF. DNA of the CDR3: TGTGCCAGCAGACCAACTAGCGGGAGAGCAGATACGCAGTATTTT.

This clone has only one observation. The chain joins TRBV6-5 to TRBJ1-2; no firm D call. The CDR3 is made up of 13 amino acids. Trimming removed 6 bases at V and 4 bases at J, with 12 bases between. Germline V gives CDR1 MNHEY, CDR2 SVGAGI. This chain's CDR3 is CASSRESGYGYTF. For the CDR3, the DNA is TGTGCCAGCAGCCGGGAATCAGGCTATGGCTACACCTTC.

This sequence joins TRBV15 and TRBJ2-5; D not certain. The J call is uncertain, as TRBJ2-7 better fits the DNA end. Germline assignment: CDR1 LNHNV and CDR2 YYDKDF (reference sequence). CDR3 length: 15 amino acids. As DNA, the CDR3 is TGTGCCACCAGCCTCATGGGCCTCTCCTCCTACGAGCAGTACTTC. Amino acid sequence: CATSLMGLSSYEQYF.

The rearrangement links TRBV4-1 to TRBJ2-3; D is perhaps TRBD1 or TRBD2 (5 bases each). Trimming pared 1 base from V and 0 bases from J, leaving 14 bases between. This CDR3 is built from 17 residues. The germline CDR1 and CDR2 sequences are MGHRA and YSYEKL. The CDR3 nucleotides are TGCGCCAGCAGCCAAGGCGTTGGGACCCTCAGCACAGATACGCAGTATTTT. This gives the protein CASSQGVGTLSTDTQYF.